Each of the 15 T cell receptor beta chains below was sequenced from the same sample in a study of CD8 T cells in ankylosing spondylitis. TCRdb re-derived calls from the 5' RACE reads in MiXCR, one entry per CDR3 protein. The repertoire consists of 200,000 to 300,000 distinct CDR3 sequences, with 10% occurring once and the leading ten covering 2% to 3%. The specimen was blood, either unsorted or a sorted T cell fraction (not recorded which). These receptors came from a male donor with ankylosing spondylitis or in good health (not recorded which).

In this sample, this clonotype turned up many times. The chain carries TRBV27 and TRBJ2-6, with D unresolved. CDR1 and CDR2 (germline): MNHEY, SMNVEV (reference sequence). The V end lost 6 bases, the J end lost 2 bases, and 8 bases lay between the germline ends. The CDR3 runs to 14 residues. Written as DNA, the CDR3 is TGTGCCAGCAGGGGCTTCACTGGGGCCAACGTCCTGACTTTC. Its protein product is CASRGFTGANVLTF.

This clonotype came up a few times. This chain uses TRBV6-1 with TRBJ2-1; 8 nucleotides line up with TRBD2. CDR3 length: 17 residues. V shed 2 bases, J shed 3 bases, and the junction held 9 bases outside the gene matches. CDR1 and CDR2 (germline): MNHNS, SASEGT. In nucleotides, the CDR3 is TGTGCCAGCAGTGAACCCAGCGGCGGGAGGATCTACAATGAGCAGTTCTTC. Its translation: CASSEPSGGRIYNEQFF.

This clonotype was detected many times. The chain couples TRBV12-3 or TRBV12-4 to TRBJ2-3, with 8 bases aligning to TRBD2. Germline trimming cut 6 bases from V and 3 bases from J; bases unmatched to any gene: 8. The CDR3 runs 15 residues. The CDR3 here is CASRQSGSETDTQYF. The CDR3 DNA sequence: TGTGCCAGCAGACAGAGCGGGAGTGAAACAGATACGCAGTATTTT.

The chain couples TRBV7-9 to TRBJ2-3; D might be TRBD1 (6 bases). Trimming stripped 4 bases from V and 1 base from J, with 15 bases between. The CDR3 contains 16 residues. Germline V gives CDR1 SEHNR, CDR2 FQNEAQ (reference sequence). CDR3 amino acids: CASSSHRVVGTDTQYF. The CDR3 DNA is TGTGCCAGCAGCTCCCACAGGGTGGTGGGCACAGATACGCAGTATTTT.

Many counts were recorded for this clonotype. This chain joins TRBV29-1 and TRBJ2-3; possibly TRBD2 for D (6 bases). Germline CDR1 reads SQVTM; CDR2 reads ANQGSEA. Between the trimmed V and J ends, which lost 7 bases and 0 bases, there was a span of 11 bases. There are 13 residues in the CDR3. Written as DNA, the CDR3 is TGCAGCGCCGTAGGGACTAGCACAGATACGCAGTATTTT. Protein: CSAVGTSTDTQYF.

In regard to this clonotype: A single base separates this from a much larger clone, so it may be a read error. The V gene is TRBV5-1, the J gene TRBJ2-7, with D uncertain. The CDR3 loop spans 12 amino acids. Germline lookup yields CDR1 SGHRS and CDR2 YFSETQ. The CDR3 region is CVSSLSDHEQYF. The CDR3 DNA is TGCGTCAGCAGCTTGAGTGACCACGAGCAGTACTTC.

This clonotype occurred many times. J is TRBJ2-2 and V is TRBV10-3, with 7 nucleotides matching TRBD2. CDR1 and CDR2 from the germline V gene are ENHRY and SYGVKD. V shed 11 bases, J shed 2 bases, and the junction held 8 bases outside the gene matches. CDR3 size: 14 residues. Here the CDR3 DNA reads TGTGCCGCTCGGGAGGAATATAACACCGGGGAGCTGTTTTTT. Amino acids: CAAREEYNTGELFF.

This clonotype has a count of ten or more. The V and J genes are TRBV3-1 and TRBJ2-2; no reliable D call. CDR1 is LGHDT, CDR2 YNNKEL, per germline (reference sequence). This CDR3 comprises 14 residues. Trimming pared 2 bases from V and 8 bases from J, leaving 12 bases between. The CDR3: CASSQKAWEGELFF. In nucleotides, the CDR3 is TGTGCCAGCAGCCAAAAAGCCTGGGAAGGGGAGCTGTTTTTT.

This clonotype was recorded many times. This rearrangement joins TRBV6-1 to TRBJ2-7; no clear D gene. Between the trimmed V and J ends, which lost 2 bases and 0 bases, there was a span of 8 bases. The CDR3 contains 14 residues. Germline CDR1 MNHNS, CDR2 SASEGT. The CDR3 sequence is CASSELGHSYEQYF. The CDR3 coding sequence is TGTGCCAGCAGTGAATTAGGGCACTCCTACGAGCAGTACTTC.

The chain links TRBV30 to TRBJ1-1; D remains ambiguous. V lost 2 bases and J 3 bases, leaving 13 bases between the germline ends. There are 14 residues in the CDR3. Germline V gene sequence: CDR1 GTSNPN, CDR2 SVGIG (reference sequence). The CDR3 region is CAWSTLRRDTEAFF. The CDR3 bases are TGTGCCTGGAGTACCTTAAGGAGGGACACTGAAGCTTTCTTT.

The gene calls are TRBV4-1 and TRBJ1-1, with TRBD1 as a possible D gene (5 bases). This CDR3 comprises 15 residues. The germline gives CDR1 MGHRA, CDR2 YSYEKL. Trimming pared 5 bases from V and 4 bases from J, leaving 17 bases between. The CDR3 reads CASSSHSAGPTEAFF. CDR3 nucleotides: TGCGCCAGCAGCTCGCACTCGGCAGGGCCCACTGAAGCTTTCTTT.

The chain employs TRBV5-6 and TRBJ2-7; D is uncertain. The ends were cut back, 6 bases at V and 1 base at J, with 20 bases in the middle. There are 16 residues in the CDR3. The V gene's germline CDR1 is SGHDT and CDR2 YYEEEE. CDR3 sequence (DNA): TGTGCCAGCACTATGGCCGCGGCGGACCCTTCCTACGAGCAGTACTTC. This sequence encodes CASTMAAADPSYEQYF.

This clonotype was recorded at least ten times. The chain links TRBV5-1 to TRBJ2-5; D unresolved. The germline V gene encodes CDR1 SGHRS and CDR2 YFSETQ. The CDR3 length is 14 residues. Deletions cut 4 bases from V and 1 base from J, with 11 bases between. In nucleotides, the CDR3 is TGCGCCAGCAGCCTGAACAGCTTCCAAGAGACCCAGTACTTC. It specifies CASSLNSFQETQYF.

In its sample, this clonotype was seen many times. The V and J genes are TRBV29-1 and TRBJ2-1, with no clear D. Germline CDR1 is SQVTM and CDR2 is ANQGSEA. The CDR3 has 13 residues. Trimming left V 4 bases short and J 0 bases short, with 7 bases between. The CDR3 sequence is CSVGGISYNEQFF. CDR3 in DNA: TGCAGCGTTGGGGGTATCTCCTACAATGAGCAGTTCTTC.

This clonotype was seen ten or more times. The germline gene is not matched at one end of the junction; a read error may be the cause. The rearrangement joins TRBV12-3 or TRBV12-4 to TRBJ2-2; unclear D gene. This CDR3 has 15 amino acids. The CDR3 reads CASSLSGTNTGELFF. The DNA of the CDR3 is TGCGCCAGCAGCTTGTCTGGGACGAACACCGGGGAGCTGTTTTTT.